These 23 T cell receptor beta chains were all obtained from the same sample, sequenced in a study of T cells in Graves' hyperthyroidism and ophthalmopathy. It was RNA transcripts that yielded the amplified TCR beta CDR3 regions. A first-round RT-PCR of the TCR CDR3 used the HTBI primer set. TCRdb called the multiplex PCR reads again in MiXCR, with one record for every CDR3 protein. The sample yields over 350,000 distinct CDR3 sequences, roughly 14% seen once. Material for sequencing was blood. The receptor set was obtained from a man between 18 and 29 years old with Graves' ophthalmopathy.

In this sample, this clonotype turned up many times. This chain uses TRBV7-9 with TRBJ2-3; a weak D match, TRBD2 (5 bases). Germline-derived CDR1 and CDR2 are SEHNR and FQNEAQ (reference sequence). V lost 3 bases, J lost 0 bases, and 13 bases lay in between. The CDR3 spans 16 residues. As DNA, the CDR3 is TGTGCCAGCAGCTTTGATGAGCGGTTCAGCACAGATACGCAGTATTTT. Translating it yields CASSFDERFSTDTQYF. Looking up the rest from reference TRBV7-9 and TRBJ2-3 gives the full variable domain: DTGVSQNPRHKITKRGQNVTFRCDPISEHNRLYWYRQTLGQGPEFLTYFQNEAQLEKSRLLSDRFSAERPKGSFSTLEIQRTEQGDSAMYLCASSFDERFSTDTQYFGPGTRLTVL.

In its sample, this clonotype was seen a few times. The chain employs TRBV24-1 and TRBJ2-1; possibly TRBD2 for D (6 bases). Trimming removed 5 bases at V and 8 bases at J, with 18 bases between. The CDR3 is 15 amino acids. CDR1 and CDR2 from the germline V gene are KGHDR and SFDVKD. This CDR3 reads CATSGSGRGKYEQFF. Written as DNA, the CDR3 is TGTGCCACCAGTGGTTCGGGACGGGGGAAGTATGAGCAGTTCTTC.

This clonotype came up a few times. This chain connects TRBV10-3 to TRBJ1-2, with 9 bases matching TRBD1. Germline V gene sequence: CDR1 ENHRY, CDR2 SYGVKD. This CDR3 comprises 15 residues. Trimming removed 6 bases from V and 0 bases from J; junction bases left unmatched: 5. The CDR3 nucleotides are TGTGCCATCAGGGACAGGGGTTCAGCTAACTATGGCTACACCTTC. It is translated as CAIRDRGSANYGYTF.

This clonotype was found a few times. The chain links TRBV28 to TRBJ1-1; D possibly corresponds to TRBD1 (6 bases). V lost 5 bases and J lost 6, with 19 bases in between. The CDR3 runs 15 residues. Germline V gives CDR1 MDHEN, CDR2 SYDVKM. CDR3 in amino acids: CASSPGAGVLSEAFF. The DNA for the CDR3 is TGTGCCAGCAGTCCAGGGGCAGGGGTCCTATCTGAAGCTTTCTTT.

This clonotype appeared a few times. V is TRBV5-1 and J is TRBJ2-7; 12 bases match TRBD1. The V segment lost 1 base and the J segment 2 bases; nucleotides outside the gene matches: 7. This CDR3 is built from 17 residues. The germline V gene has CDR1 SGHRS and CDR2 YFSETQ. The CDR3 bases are TGCGCCAGCAGCTTGCCCGGGACAGGGGGCTTTACCTACGAGCAGTACTTC. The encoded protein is CASSLPGTGGFTYEQYF.

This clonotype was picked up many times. CDR3 protein: CASSPASLTGELFF. CDR3 DNA sequence: TGTGCCAGCAGCCCCGCTTCTTTAACCGGGGAGCTGTTTTTT. V gene TRBV12-3 or TRBV12-4 combines with J gene TRBJ2-2, with unresolved D. V was cut by 6 bases and J by 5 bases, with 13 bases left in between. This CDR3 is built from 14 residues.

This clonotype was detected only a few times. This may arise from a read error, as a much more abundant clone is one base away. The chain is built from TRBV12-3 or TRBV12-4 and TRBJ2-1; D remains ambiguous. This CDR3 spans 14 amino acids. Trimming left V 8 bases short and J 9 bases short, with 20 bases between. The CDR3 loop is CASRSARTRGEQFF. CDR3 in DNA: TGTGCCAGCCGCTCAGCGAGGACCCGCGGTGAGCAGTTCTTC.

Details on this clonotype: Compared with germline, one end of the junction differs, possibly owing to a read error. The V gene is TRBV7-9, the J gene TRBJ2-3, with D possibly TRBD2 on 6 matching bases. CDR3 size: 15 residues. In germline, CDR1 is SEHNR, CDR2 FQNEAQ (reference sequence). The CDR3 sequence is CASSLEGSYTDTQYF. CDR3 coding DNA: TGCGCCAGCAGCTTGGAGGGTTCCTACACAGATACGCAGTATTTT. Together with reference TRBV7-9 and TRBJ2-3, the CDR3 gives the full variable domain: DTGVSQNPRHKITKRGQNVTFRCDPISEHNRLYWYRQTLGQGPEFLTYFQNEAQLEKSRLLSDRFSAERPKGSFSTLEIQRTEQGDSAMYLCASSLEGSYTDTQYFGPGTRLTVL.

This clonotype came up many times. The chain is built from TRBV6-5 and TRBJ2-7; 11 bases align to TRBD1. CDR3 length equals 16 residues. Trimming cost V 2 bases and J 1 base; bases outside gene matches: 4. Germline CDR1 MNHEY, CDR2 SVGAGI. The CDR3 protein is CASSYDGTGGSYEQYF. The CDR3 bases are TGTGCCAGCAGTTACGACGGGACAGGGGGGTCCTACGAGCAGTACTTC.

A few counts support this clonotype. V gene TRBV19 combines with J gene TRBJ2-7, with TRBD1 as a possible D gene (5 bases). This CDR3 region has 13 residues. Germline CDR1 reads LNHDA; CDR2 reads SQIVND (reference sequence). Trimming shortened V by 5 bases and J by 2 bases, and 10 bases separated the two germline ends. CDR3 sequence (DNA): TGTGCCAGTAGTTCCCGACAGCCCTACGAGCAGTACTTC. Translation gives CASSSRQPYEQYF.

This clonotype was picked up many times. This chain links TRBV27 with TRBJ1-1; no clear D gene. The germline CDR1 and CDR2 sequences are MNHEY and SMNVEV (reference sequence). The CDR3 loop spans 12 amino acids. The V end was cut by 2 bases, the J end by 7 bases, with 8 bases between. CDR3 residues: CASSLIGGEAFF. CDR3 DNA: TGTGCCAGCAGTTTAATTGGCGGTGAAGCTTTCTTT.

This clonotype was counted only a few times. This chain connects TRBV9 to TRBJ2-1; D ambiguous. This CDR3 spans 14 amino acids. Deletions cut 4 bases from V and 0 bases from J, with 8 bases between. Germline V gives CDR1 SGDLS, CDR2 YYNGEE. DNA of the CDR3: TGTGCCAGCAGCCCTTGGAGCTCCTACAATGAGCAGTTCTTC. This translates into CASSPWSSYNEQFF.

CDR3 amino acids: CASSVNIHTDTQYF. The CDR3 DNA sequence: TGTGCCAGCAGCGTGAACATCCACACAGATACGCAGTATTTT. V usage is TRBV9 and J usage is TRBJ2-3; D gene uncertain. Germline lookup yields CDR1 SGDLS and CDR2 YYNGEE. This CDR3 has 14 amino acids. V was pared by 2 bases and J by 2 bases, with 9 bases between.

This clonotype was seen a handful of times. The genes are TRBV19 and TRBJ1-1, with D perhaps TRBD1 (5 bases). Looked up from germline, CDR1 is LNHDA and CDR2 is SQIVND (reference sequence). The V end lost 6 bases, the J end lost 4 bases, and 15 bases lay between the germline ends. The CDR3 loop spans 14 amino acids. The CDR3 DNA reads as TGTGCCAGTAGGTGGGGGGGGGGGGTCACTGAAGCTTTCTTT. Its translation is CASRWGGGVTEAFF.

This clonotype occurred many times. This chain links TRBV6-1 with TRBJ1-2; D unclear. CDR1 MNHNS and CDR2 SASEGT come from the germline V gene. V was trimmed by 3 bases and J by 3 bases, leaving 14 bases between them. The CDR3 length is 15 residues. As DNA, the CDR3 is TGTGCCAGCAGTGATCTCTTTCGGGCGGACTATGGCTACACCTTC. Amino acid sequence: CASSDLFRADYGYTF.

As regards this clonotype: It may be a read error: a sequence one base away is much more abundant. The CDR3 spells CVSSESGTEAFF. Here the CDR3 DNA reads TGTGTCAGCAGCGAGTCCGGTACTGAAGCTTTCTTT. This chain uses TRBV13 with TRBJ1-1; D not certain. Germline CDR1 is PRHDT and CDR2 is FYEKMQ (reference sequence). The CDR3 runs to 12 residues.

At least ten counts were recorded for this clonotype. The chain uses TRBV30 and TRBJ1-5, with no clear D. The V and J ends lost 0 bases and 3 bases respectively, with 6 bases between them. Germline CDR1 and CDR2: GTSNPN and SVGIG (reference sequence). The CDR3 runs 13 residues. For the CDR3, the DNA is TGTGCCTGGAGTGTAATCGACAATCAGCCCCAGCATTTT. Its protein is CAWSVIDNQPQHF.

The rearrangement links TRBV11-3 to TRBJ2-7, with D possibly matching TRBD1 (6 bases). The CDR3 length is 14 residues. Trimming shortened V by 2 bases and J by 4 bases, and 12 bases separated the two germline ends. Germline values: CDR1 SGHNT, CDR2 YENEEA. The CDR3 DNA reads TGTGCCAGCAGCTTATCACAGGGAGTGTACGAGCAGTACTTC. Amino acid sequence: CASSLSQGVYEQYF.

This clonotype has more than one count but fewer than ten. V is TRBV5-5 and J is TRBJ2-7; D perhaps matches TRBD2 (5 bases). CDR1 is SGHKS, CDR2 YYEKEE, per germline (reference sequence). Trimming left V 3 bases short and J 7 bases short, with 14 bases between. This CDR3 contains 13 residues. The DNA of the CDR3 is TGTGCCAGCAGCTCCAGCGCGGGCTGGGAGCAGTACTTC. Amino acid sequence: CASSSSAGWEQYF.

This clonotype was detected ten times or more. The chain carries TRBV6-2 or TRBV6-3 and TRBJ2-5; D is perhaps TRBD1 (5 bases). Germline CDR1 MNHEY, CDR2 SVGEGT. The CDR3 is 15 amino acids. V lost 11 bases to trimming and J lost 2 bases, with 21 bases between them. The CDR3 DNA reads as TGTGCCGTCGTTTCCCCCACCGACAGTCAAGAGACCCAGTACTTC. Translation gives CAVVSPTDSQETQYF.

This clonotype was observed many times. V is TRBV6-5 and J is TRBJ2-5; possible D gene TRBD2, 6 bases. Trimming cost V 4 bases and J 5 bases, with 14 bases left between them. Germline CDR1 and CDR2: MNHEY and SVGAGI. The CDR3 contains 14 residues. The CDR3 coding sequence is TGTGCCAGCAGTTCCCCCCCCAGCGGGGAGACCCAGTACTTC. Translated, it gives CASSSPPSGETQYF.

CDR3 region: CASSSRKNTEAFF. Here the CDR3 DNA reads TGTGCCAGCAGTTCAAGGAAGAACACTGAAGCTTTCTTT. The V gene is TRBV27, the J gene TRBJ1-1; D unresolved. Germline values: CDR1 MNHEY, CDR2 SMNVEV (reference sequence). This CDR3 region has 13 residues. Trimming stripped 4 bases from V and 1 base from J, with 7 bases between.

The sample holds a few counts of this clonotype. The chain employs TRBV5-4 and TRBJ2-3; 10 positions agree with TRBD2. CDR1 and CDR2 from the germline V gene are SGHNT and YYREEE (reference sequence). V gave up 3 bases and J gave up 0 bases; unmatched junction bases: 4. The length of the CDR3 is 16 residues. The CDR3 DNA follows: TGTGCCAGCAGCTCCCCGGGACTAGCGAGCACAGATACGCAGTATTTT. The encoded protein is CASSSPGLASTDTQYF.